Sequencing of this T cell receptor beta chain was carried out in a study of T cells in narcolepsy. Overall study results and limits: Healthy controls reportedly lacked the autoreactive clonotypes serially found in patients' blood. Comparing one patient's CSF and blood CD4+ clonotypes highlighted HCRT- and TRIB2-specific autoreactive clonotypes. In some patient and control memory CD4+ samples, autoreactive clones were absent.

This clone showed up just a few times. The antigen remains unidentified. Other DNA sequences from this sample encode an identical CDR3 as well. Profiling relied on immunoSEQ multiplex PCR, and the TCRdb table lists in-frame clones only, not all of them. The data contain about 24,000 clones, 50% to 65% of them singletons. Trimming shortened V by 3 bases and J by 12 bases, and 18 bases separated the two germline ends. This CDR3 contains 14 residues. From germline, CDR1 is SGDLS and CDR2 YYNGEE. The material sequenced was memory (CD45RA-) CD4+ T cells from blood. The J gene is TRBJ2-2, the V gene TRBV9; tentative D call: TRBD2 (6 bases). The clonotype originates from a human donor in good health. The CDR3: CASSAGWEERKLFF. CDR3 DNA: TGTGCCAGCAGCGCCGGTTGGGAGGAGAGGAAGCTGTTTTTT.